The next 31 T cell receptor beta chains were all read from a single sample in a study of blood T cell repertoires in COVID-19. Some clones are missing from TCRdb's copy, which holds only in-frame ones; the method was immunoSEQ multiplex PCR. The sample yields roughly 500,000 clones, around nine tenths seen once. Sequencing was done on a sample of PBMCs or T cells enriched from blood (not recorded which). These receptors were collected from a woman aged 40 to 50 who had recovered from COVID-19.

This clone occurred once. This rearrangement joins TRBV6-5 to TRBJ2-5, with a possible D match to TRBD1 (7 bases). V shed 2 bases and J shed 5 bases, with 15 bases lying between them. Germline CDR1 is MNHEY and CDR2 is SVGAGI. This CDR3 spans 15 amino acids. The CDR3 sequence is CASSYTRGAAETQYF. In DNA, the CDR3 is TGTGCCAGCAGTTACACCAGGGGGGCTGCTGAGACCCAGTACTTC.

This chain links TRBV5-6 with TRBJ2-5; 7 nucleotides match TRBD1. The CDR3 has 14 amino acids. Germline values: CDR1 SGHDT, CDR2 YYEEEE. V trimming: 6 bases; J trimming: 1 base; junction bases outside the gene matches: 6. The CDR3 reads CASITTGFQETQYF. Written as DNA, the CDR3 is TGTGCCAGCATAACGACAGGGTTCCAAGAGACCCAGTACTTC.

The chain carries TRBV19 and TRBJ1-1; the D gene is possibly TRBD1 (5 bases). Trimming left V 4 bases short and J 3 bases short, with 9 bases between. The CDR3 totals 13 residues. Germline CDR1 LNHDA, CDR2 SQIVND (reference sequence). The CDR3 loop reads CASSTGPDTEAFF. The CDR3 DNA sequence: TGTGCCAGTAGTACAGGGCCCGACACTGAAGCTTTCTTT.

V usage is TRBV12-5 and J usage is TRBJ2-2, with D possibly matching TRBD1 (6 bases). This CDR3 region has 15 residues. In germline, CDR1 is LGHNT, CDR2 FRNRAP. Trimming shortened V by 6 bases and J by 2 bases, and 13 bases separated the two germline ends. CDR3: CASGTGTLNTGELFF. The CDR3 DNA is TGTGCTAGTGGCACCGGGACACTTAACACCGGGGAGCTGTTTTTT.

V and J are TRBV7-9 and TRBJ1-6; TRBD1 is a possible D gene (5 bases). The V gene lost 0 bases and the J gene lost 5 bases, with 8 bases spanning the gap. The CDR3 totals 15 residues. The germline V gene has CDR1 SEHNR and CDR2 FQNEAQ (reference sequence). The CDR3 spells CASSLAPGDNSPLHF. In nucleotides, the CDR3 is TGTGCCAGCAGCTTAGCGCCGGGGGATAATTCACCCCTCCACTTT.

This sequence joins TRBV11-2 and TRBJ2-5; TRBD2 aligns across 9 bases. This CDR3 region has 18 residues. V lost 4 bases to trimming and J lost 5 bases; unmatched junction nucleotides: 17. Germline CDR1 SGHAT, CDR2 FQNNGV. CDR3 nucleotides: TGTGCCAGCAGCTCCGCGCAAAACAGCGGGAGGAGGGTGGAGACCCAGTACTTC. Its protein product is CASSSAQNSGRRVETQYF.

This sequence joins TRBV13 and TRBJ1-1; D not resolved. Trimming shortened V by 3 bases and J by 7 bases, and 12 bases separated the two germline ends. CDR1 and CDR2 (germline): PRHDT, FYEKMQ (reference sequence). CDR3 length: 13 residues. This CDR3 reads CASSFDPGIEAFF. The CDR3 DNA reads TGTGCCAGCAGCTTCGACCCGGGGATTGAAGCTTTCTTT.

This sequence joins TRBV15 and TRBJ2-7; 7 bases are a match to TRBD2. The CDR3 contains 16 residues. CDR1 and CDR2 from the germline V gene are LNHNV and YYDKDF (reference sequence). V dropped 0 bases and J dropped 2; count of bases not matched to a gene: 7. Here the CDR3 DNA reads TGTGCCACCAGCAGAGATCTGGGGGGAGGGACCTACGAGCAGTACTTC. Its translation: CATSRDLGGGTYEQYF. Full variable domain (missing parts from reference TRBV15 and TRBJ2-7): DAMVIQNPRYQVTQFGKPVTLSCSQTLNHNVMYWYQQKSSQAPKLLFHYYDKDFNNEADTPDNFQSRRPNTSFCFLDIRSPGLGDTAMYLCATSRDLGGGTYEQYFGPGTRLTVT.

V and J are TRBV5-6 and TRBJ2-1, with TRBD1 identical over 8 bases. The germline V gene encodes CDR1 SGHDT and CDR2 YYEEEE. Losses at the gene ends were 0 bases for V and 6 bases for J; bases not matched to a gene: 8. The CDR3 contains 16 residues. CDR3 in amino acids: CASSLVPQGAGNEQFF. The CDR3 DNA reads TGTGCCAGCAGCTTGGTTCCGCAGGGGGCAGGCAATGAGCAGTTCTTC. The full variable domain, completed using reference TRBV5-6 and TRBJ2-1, is DAGVTQSPTHLIKTRGQQVTLRCSPKSGHDTVSWYQQALGQGPQFIFQYYEEEERQRGNFPDRFSGHQFPNYSSELNVNALLLGDSALYLCASSLVPQGAGNEQFFGPGTRLTVL.

The genes are TRBV4-1 and TRBJ1-2; D perhaps matches TRBD1 (6 bases). Germline CDR1 MGHRA, CDR2 YSYEKL. The germline V and J ends were trimmed by 2 bases and 2 bases, with 6 bases remaining between them. The CDR3 has 13 amino acids. The CDR3 DNA follows: TGCGCCAGCAGCCAAACAGGGAACTATGGCTACACCTTC. Translated: CASSQTGNYGYTF.

The rearrangement links TRBV10-3 to TRBJ1-4, with 9 bases lining up with TRBD1. The CDR3 is 15 residues long. The V gene end was trimmed by 6 bases and the J gene end by 3 bases; junction bases not matched to a gene: 5. Germline CDR1 is ENHRY and CDR2 is SYGVKD. CDR3: CAIRTGGEANEKLFF. In DNA, the CDR3 is TGTGCCATCAGAACAGGGGGCGAGGCTAATGAAAAACTGTTTTTT.

The chain is built from TRBV5-1 and TRBJ2-5; possible D gene TRBD2, 5 bases. The V end lost 4 bases, the J end lost 1 base, and 8 bases lay between the germline ends. This CDR3 is 13 amino acids long. The germline gives CDR1 SGHRS, CDR2 YFSETQ. CDR3 bases: TGCGCCAGCAGCGTGGGAGTCCAAGAGACCCAGTACTTC. The encoded protein is CASSVGVQETQYF.

This clone was detected once. V gene TRBV5-4 combines with J gene TRBJ1-1; 7 bases map to TRBD1. CDR1 is SGHNT, CDR2 YYREEE, per germline (reference sequence). The J segment lost 0 bases and the V segment lost 0 bases, leaving 8 bases of the junction unmatched. This CDR3 contains 17 residues. The CDR3 DNA reads as TGTGCCAGCAGCTTGGGCGCGGGGGGACAGATGAACACTGAAGCTTTCTTT. Amino acids: CASSLGAGGQMNTEAFF.

Details on this clone: Other DNA sequences from this sample encode an identical CDR3 as well. The genes are TRBV24-1 and TRBJ2-1; 7 bases align to TRBD1. This CDR3 is 15 amino acids long. Per germline, CDR1 KGHDR and CDR2 SFDVKD. V trimming: 5 bases; J trimming: 4 bases; junction bases outside the gene matches: 7. CDR3 region: CATSAGTAPYNEQFF. The CDR3 DNA is TGTGCCACCAGTGCTGGGACAGCACCATACAATGAGCAGTTCTTC.

Details on this clone: Other nucleotide sequences in the sample specify the same CDR3. The chain joins TRBV5-4 to TRBJ2-7, with 7 bases matching TRBD1. The CDR3 loop spans 13 amino acids. V lost 5 bases to trimming and J lost 1 base; unmatched junction nucleotides: 3. Germline lookup yields CDR1 SGHNT and CDR2 YYREEE (reference sequence). The CDR3 sequence: CASSRQGSYEQYF. As DNA, the CDR3 is TGTGCCAGCAGTAGACAGGGTTCCTACGAGCAGTACTTC.

The CDR3 reads CASSPQGREAYYGYTF. CDR3 in DNA: TGTGCCAGCAGCCCCCAGGGCAGGGAGGCCTACTATGGCTACACCTTC. The J gene is TRBJ1-2, the V gene TRBV5-6, with D perhaps TRBD1 (5 bases). Germline CDR1 reads SGHDT; CDR2 reads YYEEEE. Trimming removed 4 bases at V and 3 bases at J, with 19 bases between. The CDR3 length is 16 residues.

The genes are TRBV4-1 and TRBJ2-1; tentatively, D is TRBD2 (6 bases). This CDR3 has 15 amino acids. Per germline, CDR1 MGHRA and CDR2 YSYEKL. The V end lost 2 bases, the J end lost 6 bases, and 14 bases lay between the germline ends. The CDR3 DNA is TGCGCCAGCAGCCAAAGGGAAAATAGCGGCAATGAGCAGTTCTTC. It is translated as CASSQRENSGNEQFF.

This chain uses TRBV4-1 with TRBJ1-2; the D is unclear. CDR3 length: 15 amino acids. V gave up 4 bases and J gave up 0 bases, with 12 bases separating them. CDR1 MGHRA and CDR2 YSYEKL come from the germline V gene. The CDR3 reads CASSRSDSTNYGYTF. The CDR3 DNA is TGCGCCAGCAGCCGATCAGACTCAACTAACTATGGCTACACCTTC.

The V and J genes are TRBV6-5 and TRBJ1-2; D is unresolved. V was clipped by 5 bases and J by 3 bases, with 13 bases between them. The CDR3 consists of 14 residues. Germline CDR1 and CDR2: MNHEY and SVGAGI. The CDR3 DNA is TGTGCCAGCAGTAGGGCAGAACTAGACTATGGCTACACCTTC. This sequence encodes CASSRAELDYGYTF.

V gene TRBV5-8 combines with J gene TRBJ2-1, with D perhaps TRBD1 (6 bases). In germline, CDR1 is SGHTS, CDR2 YDEGEE. Trimming cost V 5 bases and J 5 bases, with 11 bases left between them. The CDR3 length is 13 residues. CDR3 in amino acids: CASSWDIDNEQFF. CDR3 DNA: TGTGCCAGCAGTTGGGACATCGACAATGAGCAGTTCTTC.

The DNA for the CDR3 is TGTGCCAGCAGTCGCCAGGCATCACGGTATGGCTACACCTTC. Amino acids: CASSRQASRYGYTF. The chain uses TRBV27 and TRBJ1-2; D remains unclear. Germline CDR1 is MNHEY and CDR2 is SMNVEV (reference sequence). The CDR3 sequence is 14 residues long. Deletions cut 5 bases from V and 5 bases from J, with 15 bases between.

This sequence joins TRBV21-1 and TRBJ2-5; the DNA was not compared with TRBD2, the D call given in the table. TRBV21-1 is given as a pseudogene. CDR3 length equals 17 residues. DNA of the CDR3: TGTGCCAGCAGCACCCGAATAAGGACTAGCGGAGGGGAGACCCAGTACTTC. Translated: CASSTRIRTSGGETQYF.

The chain combines TRBV19 with TRBJ2-2; a possible D gene is TRBD1 (6 bases). Trimming took 5 bases from V and 0 from J, leaving 13 bases between them. Germline V CDR1 and CDR2: LNHDA, SQIVND (reference sequence). The CDR3 extends over 16 amino acids. The chain's CDR3 is CASSGRTAANTGELFF. CDR3 bases: TGTGCCAGTAGTGGACGGACAGCAGCGAACACCGGGGAGCTGTTTTTT.

The J gene is TRBJ2-7, the V gene TRBV4-3; TRBD2 matches 8 bases. Losses at the gene ends were 0 bases for V and 3 bases for J; bases not matched to a gene: 4. The germline V gene has CDR1 LGHNA and CDR2 YSLEER. This CDR3 contains 15 residues. The CDR3 protein is CASSQEGGRSYEQYF. CDR3 in DNA: TGCGCCAGCAGCCAAGAGGGCGGGAGGAGCTACGAGCAGTACTTC.

The gene calls are TRBV2 and TRBJ1-2; the match to TRBD1 covers 12 bases. Germline-derived CDR1 and CDR2 are SNHLY and FYNNEI. The CDR3 runs 17 residues. J lost 4 bases, V lost 7 bases, and 13 bases had no gene match. CDR3 nucleotides: TGTGCCAGCATTCGGACCGGGACAGGGGGCCTTCGCTATGGCTACACCTTC. It translates to CASIRTGTGGLRYGYTF.

The rearrangement joins TRBV6-5 to TRBJ2-7, with D perhaps TRBD2 (5 bases). The CDR3 has 14 amino acids. Trimming shortened V by 6 bases and J by 5 bases, and 17 bases separated the two germline ends. The germline gives CDR1 MNHEY, CDR2 SVGAGI. CDR3 sequence: CASSRRYLAHEQYF. The CDR3 DNA follows: TGTGCCAGCAGCCGCCGGTACCTAGCCCACGAGCAGTACTTC.

V usage is TRBV7-2 and J usage is TRBJ1-6, with 7 bases lining up with TRBD1. The CDR3 runs 13 residues. Per the germline V gene, CDR1 is SGHTA and CDR2 is FQGNSA. V lost 5 bases and J lost 15; bases outside the gene matches: 10. The CDR3 sequence is CASSQGGQGGLHF. The CDR3 nucleotides are TGTGCCAGCAGCCAGGGGGGACAAGGAGGCCTCCACTTT.

The CDR3 protein is CASSFPSREQFF. As DNA, the CDR3 is TGTGCCAGCAGTTTCCCCTCGAGGGAGCAGTTCTTC. The chain combines TRBV27 with TRBJ2-1, with D uncertain. V was cut by 3 bases and J by 10 bases, with 10 bases left in between. The CDR3 spans 12 residues. The germline CDR1 and CDR2 sequences are MNHEY and SMNVEV (reference sequence).

The V and J genes are TRBV15 and TRBJ1-2; tentative D call: TRBD1 (5 bases). Per germline, CDR1 LNHNV and CDR2 YYDKDF (reference sequence). This CDR3 comprises 16 residues. With 0 bases removed from V and 2 bases from J, the gap between germline ends came to 13 bases. The CDR3 coding sequence is TGTGCCACCAGCAGAGATGGGCGACGGGGGAACTATGGCTACACCTTC. Its protein is CATSRDGRRGNYGYTF.

The gene calls are TRBV2 and TRBJ2-7, with 7 bases that match TRBD1. The CDR3 spans 16 residues. CDR1 and CDR2 from the germline V gene are SNHLY and FYNNEI. The ends lost 3 bases at V and 2 bases at J; junction bases unmatched: 10. The CDR3 DNA reads as TGTGCCAGCAGTGAGGGTACCGGGACAGAAACCTACGAGCAGTACTTC. Amino acid sequence: CASSEGTGTETYEQYF.

This chain joins TRBV18 and TRBJ2-7, with 12 bases lining up with TRBD1. V shed 3 bases and J 4 bases; nucleotides not matched to a gene: 10. The CDR3 has 17 residues. Germline V gives CDR1 KGHSH, CDR2 LQKENI. The CDR3 here is CASSPTTGTGGWYEQYF. The CDR3 DNA follows: TGTGCCAGCTCACCTACGACCGGGACAGGGGGCTGGTACGAGCAGTACTTC.